This T cell receptor (beta chain) emerged from a study of T cell responses to AZD1222 COVID-19 vaccine. Findings of the study overall: Spike-specific TCR breadth and depth went up after people got two AZD1222 doses. Donor demographics were predominantly white British with a female majority; clonal diversity may be underestimated. Vaccine-related CD4 TCRs covered spike, predominating at 160-218 and 743-854.

Sequencing used immunoSEQ multiplex PCR; TCRdb keeps in-frame clones, though not all of them. The repertoire holds roughly 150,000 clones, with around 93% as singletons. This clone has more than one count but fewer than ten. Its antigen is currently unknown. This specimen consisted of peripheral blood, obtained on day 0 of AZD1222 vaccination. This TCR came from an adult in good health.

Written as DNA, the CDR3 is TGCGCCAGCAGCCAGGCCACTAGAACCTACGAGCAGTACTTC. As protein: CASSQATRTYEQYF. The V call is TRBV4-3, the J call TRBJ2-7, with TRBD2 as a possible D gene (5 bases). Deletions cut 3 bases from V and 2 bases from J, with 11 bases between. The CDR3 is 14 amino acids. Germline assignment: CDR1 LGHNA and CDR2 YSLEER.